The TCR beta chain described here comes from a study of CD8+CD57+ T cells in acquired aplastic anemia. Study-level information: The sorted CD4+ and CD8+ cells yielded an average about 3.3 ug of DNA. Regarding the study as a whole: Both patients and controls carried the same twenty-nine CD8+ CDR3 sequences. CD8+ Simpson's diversity in patients was not significantly different from that in controls.

A word on this clonotype: Its target is unknown.

Patients chosen for sequencing had CD8+CD57+ cells that had expanded, as shown by flow cytometry. Among the patients, none had received any therapy at the time of blood sampling. The use of genomic DNA as template underpinned the TCR beta VDJ and CDR3 profiling. MiXCR was run by TCRdb on the reads, yielding one entry per CDR3 protein. This table holds 150,000 to 200,000 distinct CDR3 sequences, roughly 65% found once. The junction had 11 bases not matched to a gene; V was cut back by 8 bases and J by 2 bases. The germline gives CDR1 SQVTM, CDR2 ANQGSEA. The CDR3 sequence is 15 residues long. The chain has TRBV29-1 and TRBJ2-3; 9 bases match TRBD1. The source material was sorted CD4+, CD8+, or CD8+CD57+ T cells (not recorded which) from PBMCs. The clonotype comes from a human donor with aplastic anemia. As DNA, the CDR3 is TGCAGCTTCTCAGGGGACAGGGAGGCCACAGATACGCAGTATTTT. Amino acid sequence: CSFSGDREATDTQYF.